The 30 T cell receptor beta chains below come from one sample, sequenced in a study of blood T cell repertoires in COVID-19 (dated by TCRdb to the early 2020s). Receptor libraries were prepared by the immunoSEQ multiplex PCR assay. Not all clones reach the TCRdb copy of this immuneACCESS table, which keeps in-frame sequences only. Checked studies attribute under half of the gap to unresolved V genes and leave the rest unexplained. The sample has around 270,000 clones on record, around nine tenths of them singletons. Of the sample, around 5% falls within the top ten clones. The sample was peripheral blood. These receptors all come from a woman aged 55-70 years with COVID-19, enrolled during active disease.

This chain links TRBV12-3 or TRBV12-4 with TRBJ1-2; 7 bases match TRBD1. The CDR3 sequence is 13 residues long. V was pared by 5 bases and J by 1 base, with 1 base of the junction left unmatched. The DNA of the CDR3 is TGTGCCAGCAGTACAGGGGTTAACTATGGCTACACCTTC. Translation gives CASSTGVNYGYTF.

This clone was seen more than once but under ten times. J is TRBJ1-2 and V is TRBV6-5; tentative D call: TRBD1 (6 bases). The V end was cut by 4 bases, the J end by 5 bases, with 11 bases between. Germline loops: CDR1 MNHEY, CDR2 SVGAGI. The CDR3 is made up of 13 amino acids. The CDR3 here is CASSWDKGYGYTF. CDR3 bases: TGTGCCAGCAGTTGGGACAAGGGGTATGGCTACACCTTC.

This clone was seen once. The genes are TRBV7-9 and TRBJ1-1, with unresolved D. CDR1 is SEHNR and CDR2 is FQNEAQ in the germline V gene (reference sequence). Trimming took 5 bases from V and 1 from J, leaving 11 bases between them. CDR3 length: 14 residues. CDR3 in DNA: TGTGCCAGCAGCAGAGGTGGAGGGAACACTGAAGCTTTCTTT. This codes for CASSRGGGNTEAFF.

This chain uses TRBV18 with TRBJ2-7; tentatively, D is TRBD2 (6 bases). V lost 2 bases, J lost 6 bases, and 11 bases lay in between. This CDR3 spans 13 amino acids. Germline loops: CDR1 KGHSH, CDR2 LQKENI. The CDR3 sequence is CASSPNDSGEQYF. CDR3 nucleotides: TGTGCCAGCTCACCAAACGATAGCGGCGAGCAGTACTTC.

This chain connects TRBV28 to TRBJ1-1, with 7 bases aligning to TRBD1. The CDR3 is made up of 13 amino acids. Per germline, CDR1 MDHEN and CDR2 SYDVKM. The junction had 4 bases not matched to a gene; V was cut back by 5 bases and J by 4 bases. Written as DNA, the CDR3 is TGTGCCAGCAGTCCGACAGGGATCACTGAAGCTTTCTTT. Translating it yields CASSPTGITEAFF.

The chain uses TRBV5-1 and TRBJ1-5; TRBD1 matches 10 bases. Germline assignment: CDR1 SGHRS and CDR2 YFSETQ. With V trimmed by 4 bases and J by 8 bases, 6 bases remained unmatched. The CDR3 loop spans 14 amino acids. DNA of the CDR3: TGCGCCAGCAGCCTGACAGGGGGCGGGGAGCCCCAGCATTTT. Translated, it gives CASSLTGGGEPQHF.

This CDR3 is CASTRAGEQFF. The DNA for the CDR3 is TGTGCCAGCACCCGAGCGGGTGAGCAGTTCTTC. V is TRBV6-5 and J is TRBJ2-1, with TRBD2 as a possible D gene (6 bases). Per germline, CDR1 MNHEY and CDR2 SVGAGI. Trimming removed 7 bases at V and 9 bases at J, with 10 bases between. The CDR3 has 11 amino acids.

The genes are TRBV5-1 and TRBJ2-1; tentative D call: TRBD1 (6 bases). CDR3 length equals 15 residues. The V gene lost 6 bases and the J gene lost 0 bases, with 13 bases spanning the gap. Germline V gene data show CDR1 as SGHRS and CDR2 as YFSETQ. The CDR3 region has the DNA TGCGCCAGCAACCCGAGGACAGCCTCCTACAATGAGCAGTTCTTC. Translating it yields CASNPRTASYNEQFF.

V and J are TRBV30 and TRBJ2-7; the match to TRBD2 covers 7 bases. Germline CDR1 GTSNPN, CDR2 SVGIG (reference sequence). This CDR3 has 14 amino acids. V trimming: 2 bases; J trimming: 3 bases; junction bases outside the gene matches: 7. The CDR3 is CAWSPGSGNYEQYF. The CDR3 DNA follows: TGTGCCTGGAGTCCCGGAAGCGGGAACTACGAGCAGTACTTC.

This clone was counted only a few times. The gene calls are TRBV4-2 and TRBJ2-2, with 8 bases identical to TRBD2. There are 17 residues in the CDR3. Germline V gene lookup returns CDR1 LGHNA and CDR2 YNFKEQ. V dropped 1 base and J dropped 4; count of bases not matched to a gene: 8. This chain's CDR3 is CASSQAPTAGGTGELFF. CDR3 sequence (DNA): TGTGCCAGCAGCCAAGCCCCAACGGCGGGGGGCACCGGGGAGCTGTTTTTT.

CDR3 protein: CASNRGEYNSPLHF. CDR3 DNA: TGTGCCAGCAACAGGGGCGAGTATAATTCACCCCTCCACTTT. The chain recombines TRBV6-5 with TRBJ1-6; 7 nucleotides align to TRBD1. The CDR3 spans 14 residues. Germline V gene data show CDR1 as MNHEY and CDR2 as SVGAGI. V trimming: 7 bases; J trimming: 4 bases; junction bases outside the gene matches: 4.

This chain links TRBV6-5 with TRBJ2-2; TRBD2 matches 10 bases. Losses at the gene ends were 6 bases for V and 2 bases for J; bases not matched to a gene: 6. The CDR3 contains 16 residues. Germline V gives CDR1 MNHEY, CDR2 SVGAGI. The CDR3 spells CASRYRLAGNTGELFF. The CDR3 nucleotides are TGTGCCAGCAGATACCGACTAGCGGGTAACACCGGGGAGCTGTTTTTT.

The chain uses TRBV5-6 and TRBJ2-3; D perhaps matches TRBD2 (6 bases). The V end lost 5 bases, the J end lost 8 bases, and 21 bases lay between the germline ends. This CDR3 contains 15 residues. Germline loops: CDR1 SGHDT, CDR2 YYEEEE. The CDR3 sequence: CASRLHGTGPGTQYF. The CDR3 DNA follows: TGTGCCAGCAGATTGCATGGGACTGGCCCAGGTACGCAGTATTTT.

V usage is TRBV7-2 and J usage is TRBJ2-1; 11 bases are a match to TRBD2. Germline lookup yields CDR1 SGHTA and CDR2 FQGNSA. With 5 bases clipped from V and 5 bases from J, the junction kept 8 bases outside the gene matches. The CDR3 is 16 residues long. In DNA form, the CDR3 reads TGTGCCAGCAGCAGTTACGGGACTAGCGGAGACAATGAGCAGTTCTTC. This gives the protein CASSSYGTSGDNEQFF.

This chain uses TRBV7-3 with TRBJ1-2, with D unresolved. CDR3 length: 13 amino acids. Germline values: CDR1 SGHTA, CDR2 FQGTGA. Trimming removed 5 bases at V and 5 bases at J, with 12 bases between. The CDR3 region has the DNA TGTGCCAGCAGCCGAACAGATGGGTATGGCTACACCTTC. Residues: CASSRTDGYGYTF. Looking up the rest from reference TRBV7-3 and TRBJ1-2 gives the full variable domain: GAGVSQTPSNKVTEKGKYVELRCDPISGHTALYWYRQSLGQGPEFLIYFQGTGAADDSGLPNDRFFAVRPEGSVSTLKIQRTERGDSAVYLCASSRTDGYGYTFGSGTRLTVV.

The rearrangement uses TRBV7-2 and TRBJ1-2, with D hard to call. V gave up 8 bases and J gave up 3 bases, with 16 bases separating them. Germline V gene lookup returns CDR1 SGHTA and CDR2 FQGNSA. The CDR3 is 14 residues long. In DNA, the CDR3 is TGTGCCAGCCGCATGAAAACGGGTCACTATGGCTACACCTTC. It is translated as CASRMKTGHYGYTF. The full variable domain, with the rest looked up from reference TRBV7-2 and TRBJ1-2, is GAGVSQSPSNKVTEKGKDVELRCDPISGHTALYWYRQSLGQGLEFLIYFQGNSAPDKSGLPSDRFSAERTGGSVSTLTIQRTQQEDSAVYLCASRMKTGHYGYTFGSGTRLTVV.

The V call is TRBV4-2, the J call TRBJ2-1, with 12 bases aligning to TRBD2. V trimming: 1 base; J trimming: 0 bases; junction bases outside the gene matches: 7. The germline gives CDR1 LGHNA, CDR2 YNFKEQ. CDR3 size: 19 residues. CDR3 region: CASSQGLAGVGSSYNEQFF. In DNA, the CDR3 is TGTGCCAGCAGCCAAGGACTAGCGGGAGTTGGGAGCTCCTACAATGAGCAGTTCTTC.

This sequence joins TRBV7-7 and TRBJ2-5, with 7 bases aligning to TRBD2. The CDR3 runs to 15 residues. V shed 5 bases and J 5 bases; nucleotides not matched to a gene: 11. Germline lookup yields CDR1 SSHAT and CDR2 FNYEAQ (reference sequence). CDR3 region: CASSRTSDEWETQYF. The DNA of the CDR3 is TGTGCCAGCAGCCGTACTAGCGACGAATGGGAGACCCAGTACTTC.

Regarding this clone: Other DNA sequences from this sample encode an identical CDR3 as well. The chain carries TRBV29-1 and TRBJ1-1; D may be TRBD1 (5 bases). Germline CDR1 reads SQVTM; CDR2 reads ANQGSEA. The CDR3 spans 11 residues. Deletions cut 4 bases from V and 3 bases from J, with 6 bases between. CDR3 in DNA: TGCAGCGTTGGGGGGGACACTGAAGCTTTCTTT. The encoded protein is CSVGGDTEAFF.

The genes are TRBV5-4 and TRBJ2-5; 11 bases align to TRBD2. Trimming at V came to 3 bases and at J to 5 bases, leaving 9 bases not matched to a gene. Germline CDR1 reads SGHNT; CDR2 reads YYREEE (reference sequence). The CDR3 sequence is 16 residues long. CDR3 loop: CASSSPLAGGRETQYF. The CDR3 bases are TGTGCCAGCAGCTCGCCGTTAGCGGGAGGGCGTGAGACCCAGTACTTC.

The rearrangement uses TRBV9 and TRBJ1-4; D is possibly TRBD1 (5 bases). V dropped 0 bases and J dropped 8 bases, with 14 bases sitting between them. The CDR3 has 15 residues. The germline CDR1 and CDR2 sequences are SGDLS and YYNGEE. The chain's CDR3 is CASSVAGGFGEKLFF. CDR3 sequence (DNA): TGTGCCAGCAGCGTAGCGGGGGGTTTTGGCGAAAAACTGTTTTTT. The full variable domain, with the rest looked up from reference TRBV9 and TRBJ1-4, is DSGVTQTPKHLITATGQRVTLRCSPRSGDLSVYWYQQSLDQGLQFLIQYYNGEERAKGNILERFSAQQFPDLHSELNLSSLELGDSALYFCASSVAGGFGEKLFFGSGTQLSVL.

The V gene is TRBV9, the J gene TRBJ2-3; TRBD2 might be the D (5 bases). Trimming left V 0 bases short and J 1 base short, with 12 bases between. This CDR3 has 16 amino acids. CDR1 is SGDLS, CDR2 YYNGEE, per germline. The CDR3 DNA sequence: TGTGCCAGCAGCGTAGCTATTGAGCGGCGCACAGATACGCAGTATTTT. This gives the protein CASSVAIERRTDTQYF. The full variable domain, with the rest looked up from reference TRBV9 and TRBJ2-3, is DSGVTQTPKHLITATGQRVTLRCSPRSGDLSVYWYQQSLDQGLQFLIQYYNGEERAKGNILERFSAQQFPDLHSELNLSSLELGDSALYFCASSVAIERRTDTQYFGPGTRLTVL.

This clone was recorded a few times. This chain joins TRBV6-1 and TRBJ1-1; D gene uncertain. Germline V CDR1 and CDR2: MNHNS, SASEGT. V lost 2 bases and J 4 bases, leaving 5 bases between the germline ends. This CDR3 spans 12 amino acids. Written as DNA, the CDR3 is TGTGCCAGCAGTGAATATCCCACTGAAGCTTTCTTT. It specifies CASSEYPTEAFF.

The genes are TRBV30 and TRBJ2-3, with TRBD2 matching over 8 bases. Trimming at V came to 2 bases and at J to 1 base, leaving 5 bases not matched to a gene. The CDR3 covers 15 residues. Germline V gene data show CDR1 as GTSNPN and CDR2 as SVGIG (reference sequence). The CDR3 reads CAWSSGAGGTDTQYF. Written as DNA, the CDR3 is TGTGCCTGGAGTTCGGGAGCGGGGGGCACAGATACGCAGTATTTT.

The rearrangement joins TRBV4-1 to TRBJ2-2; the match to TRBD1 covers 9 bases. Germline V lookup: CDR1 MGHRA, CDR2 YSYEKL. V was pared by 1 base and J by 7 bases, with 4 bases of the junction left unmatched. The CDR3 consists of 15 residues. The DNA of the CDR3 is TGCGCCAGCAGCCAAGGGGACAGGGACGGCGGGGAGCTGTTTTTT. This encodes CASSQGDRDGGELFF.

The chain is built from TRBV30 and TRBJ2-7; 10 bases map to TRBD2. The junction had 8 bases not matched to a gene; V was cut back by 5 bases and J by 1 base. This CDR3 comprises 15 residues. Germline CDR1 and CDR2: GTSNPN and SVGIG (reference sequence). The CDR3 DNA follows: TGTGCCTGGGGGCTGGGAGCGGGAGGGTCCTACGAGCAGTACTTC. It encodes CAWGLGAGGSYEQYF.

V and J are TRBV29-1 and TRBJ2-7; no firm D call. CDR1 is SQVTM and CDR2 is ANQGSEA in the germline V gene. Trimming left V 6 bases short and J 6 bases short, with 18 bases between. The CDR3 sequence is 13 residues long. The CDR3 DNA reads TGCAGCGTCTTCGCCACCGCCTCGGGCGAGCAGTACTTC. Translated, it gives CSVFATASGEQYF.

This sequence joins TRBV19 and TRBJ1-5; a possible D gene is TRBD1 (6 bases). Germline lookup yields CDR1 LNHDA and CDR2 SQIVND (reference sequence). The CDR3 runs to 14 residues. V lost 6 bases and J 3 bases, leaving 12 bases between the germline ends. CDR3 sequence: CASSLTGYNQPQHF. The CDR3 nucleotides read TGTGCCAGTAGCCTTACAGGGTACAATCAGCCCCAGCATTTT. Combining the CDR3 with reference TRBV19 and TRBJ1-5 gives the whole variable domain DGGITQSPKYLFRKEGQNVTLSCEQNLNHDAMYWYRQDPGQGLRLIYYSQIVNDFQKGDIAEGYSVSREKKESFPLTVTSAQKNPTAFYLCASSLTGYNQPQHFGDGTRLSIL.

This sequence joins TRBV15 and TRBJ1-2; D unclear. The CDR3 spans 13 residues. Germline V gene data show CDR1 as LNHNV and CDR2 as YYDKDF (reference sequence). V gave up 3 bases and J gave up 4 bases, with 9 bases separating them. The CDR3 loop is CATSSEGSYGYTF. The CDR3 DNA is TGTGCCACCAGCAGTGAGGGCAGCTATGGCTACACCTTC.

CDR3 residues: CASSLHRSPDTEAFF. CDR3 DNA: TGCGCCAGCAGCTTGCACAGGTCCCCAGACACTGAAGCTTTCTTT. The V and J genes are TRBV5-1 and TRBJ1-1, with D possibly TRBD1 on 5 matching bases. In germline, CDR1 is SGHRS, CDR2 YFSETQ. Trimming took off 1 base at V and 3 bases at J, with 13 bases between the two ends. The CDR3 has 15 amino acids.